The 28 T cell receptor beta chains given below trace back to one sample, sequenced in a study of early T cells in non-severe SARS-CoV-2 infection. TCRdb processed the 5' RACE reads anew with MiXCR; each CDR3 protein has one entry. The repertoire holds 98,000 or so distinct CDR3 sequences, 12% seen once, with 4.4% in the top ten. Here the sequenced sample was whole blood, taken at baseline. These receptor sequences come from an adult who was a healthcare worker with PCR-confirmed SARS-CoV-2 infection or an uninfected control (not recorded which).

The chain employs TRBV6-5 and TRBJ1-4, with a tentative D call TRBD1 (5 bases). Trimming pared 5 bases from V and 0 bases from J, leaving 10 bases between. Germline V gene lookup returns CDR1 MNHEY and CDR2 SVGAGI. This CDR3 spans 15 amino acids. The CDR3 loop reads CASSPGPTTNEKLFF. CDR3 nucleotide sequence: TGTGCCAGCAGTCCGGGACCTACAACTAATGAAAAACTGTTTTTT.

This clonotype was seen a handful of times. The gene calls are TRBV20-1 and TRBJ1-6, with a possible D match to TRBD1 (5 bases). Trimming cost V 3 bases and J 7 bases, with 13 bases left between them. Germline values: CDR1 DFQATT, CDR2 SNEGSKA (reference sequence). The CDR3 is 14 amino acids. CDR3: CSASQQGSNSPLHF. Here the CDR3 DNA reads TGCAGTGCTAGTCAGCAGGGTTCGAATTCACCCCTCCACTTT.

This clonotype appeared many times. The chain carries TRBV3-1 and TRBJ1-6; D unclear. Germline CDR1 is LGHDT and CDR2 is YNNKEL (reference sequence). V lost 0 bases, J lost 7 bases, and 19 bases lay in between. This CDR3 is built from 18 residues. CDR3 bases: TGTGCCAGCAGCCAAGATTGGCATGGCGCACCTGAAAATTCACCCCTCCACTTT. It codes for CASSQDWHGAPENSPLHF.

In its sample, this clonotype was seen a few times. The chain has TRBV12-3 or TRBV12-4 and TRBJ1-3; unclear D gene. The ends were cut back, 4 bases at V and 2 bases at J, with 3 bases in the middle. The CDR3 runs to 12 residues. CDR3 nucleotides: TGTGCCAGCAGTTGGACTGGAAACACCATATATTTT. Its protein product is CASSWTGNTIYF.

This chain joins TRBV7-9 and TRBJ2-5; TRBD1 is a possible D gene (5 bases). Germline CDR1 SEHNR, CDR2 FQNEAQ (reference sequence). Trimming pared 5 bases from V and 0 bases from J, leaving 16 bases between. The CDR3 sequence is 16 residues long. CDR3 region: CASSPPGEGDQETQYF. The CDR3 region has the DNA TGTGCCAGCAGCCCACCCGGAGAAGGGGACCAAGAGACCCAGTACTTC.

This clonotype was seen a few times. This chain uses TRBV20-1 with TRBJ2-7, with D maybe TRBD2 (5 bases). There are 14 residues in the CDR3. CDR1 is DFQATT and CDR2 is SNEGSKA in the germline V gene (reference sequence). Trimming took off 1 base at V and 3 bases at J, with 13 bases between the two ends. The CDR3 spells CSARVGGRLYEQYF. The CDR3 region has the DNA TGCAGTGCTAGAGTAGGCGGGCGGCTCTACGAGCAGTACTTC.

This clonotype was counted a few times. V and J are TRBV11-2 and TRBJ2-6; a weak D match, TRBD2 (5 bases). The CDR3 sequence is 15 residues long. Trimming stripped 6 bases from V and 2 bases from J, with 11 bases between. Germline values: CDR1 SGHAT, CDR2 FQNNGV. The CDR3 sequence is CASSSLRAGANVLTF. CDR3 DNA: TGTGCCAGCAGTTCGCTGAGGGCTGGGGCCAACGTCCTGACTTTC. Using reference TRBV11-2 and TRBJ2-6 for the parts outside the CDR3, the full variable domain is EAGVAQSPRYKIIEKRQSVAFWCNPISGHATLYWYQQILGQGPKLLIQFQNNGVVDDSQLPKDRFSAERLKGVDSTLKIQPAKLEDSAVYLCASSSLRAGANVLTFGAGSRLTVL.

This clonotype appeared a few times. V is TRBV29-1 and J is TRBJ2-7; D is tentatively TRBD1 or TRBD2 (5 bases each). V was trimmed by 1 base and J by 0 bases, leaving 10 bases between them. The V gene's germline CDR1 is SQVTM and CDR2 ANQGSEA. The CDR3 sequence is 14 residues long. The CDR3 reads CSVEGGTPSYEQYF. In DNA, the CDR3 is TGCAGCGTTGAAGGGGGGACCCCCTCCTACGAGCAGTACTTC.

CDR3 DNA sequence: TGTGCCAGCAGAACCCGGGACGGGGCTTATAGCAATCAGCCCCAGCATTTT. As protein: CASRTRDGAYSNQPQHF. This chain links TRBV6-5 with TRBJ1-5; D perhaps matches TRBD1 (5 bases). The germline gives CDR1 MNHEY, CDR2 SVGAGI. This CDR3 is built from 17 residues. The germline V and J ends were trimmed by 6 bases and 0 bases, with 18 bases remaining between them.

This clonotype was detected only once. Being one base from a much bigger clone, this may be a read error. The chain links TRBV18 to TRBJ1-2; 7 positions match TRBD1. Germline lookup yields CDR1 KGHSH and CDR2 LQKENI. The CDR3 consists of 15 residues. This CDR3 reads CVSSRATGDNYGYTF. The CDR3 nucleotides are TGTGTCAGCTCCAGAGCCACAGGGGATAACTATGGCTACACCTTC. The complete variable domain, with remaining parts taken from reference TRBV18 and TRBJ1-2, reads NAGVMQNPRHLVRRRGQEARLRCSPMKGHSHVYWYRQLPEEGLKFMVYLQKENIIDESGMPKERFSAEFPKEGPSILRIQQVVRGDSAAYFCVSSRATGDNYGYTFGSGTRLTVV.

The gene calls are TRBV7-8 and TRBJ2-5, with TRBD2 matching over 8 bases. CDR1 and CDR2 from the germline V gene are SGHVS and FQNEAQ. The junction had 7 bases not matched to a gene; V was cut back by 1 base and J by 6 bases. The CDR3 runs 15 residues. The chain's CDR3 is CASSLESLAGQTQYF. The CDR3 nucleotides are TGTGCCAGCAGCTTAGAATCCCTAGCGGGCCAGACCCAGTACTTC.

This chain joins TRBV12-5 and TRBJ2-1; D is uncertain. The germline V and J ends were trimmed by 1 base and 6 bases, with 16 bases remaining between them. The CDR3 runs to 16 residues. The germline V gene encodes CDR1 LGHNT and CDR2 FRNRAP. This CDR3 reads CASGLALGSVLNEQFF. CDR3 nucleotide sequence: TGTGCTAGTGGTTTGGCCCTGGGCAGCGTCCTCAATGAGCAGTTCTTC.

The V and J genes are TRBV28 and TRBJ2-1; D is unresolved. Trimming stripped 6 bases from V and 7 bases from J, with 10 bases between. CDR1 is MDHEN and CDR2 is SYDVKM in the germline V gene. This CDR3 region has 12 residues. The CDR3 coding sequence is TGTGCCAGCAGCCTCCTAAGGAATGAGCAGTTCTTC. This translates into CASSLLRNEQFF. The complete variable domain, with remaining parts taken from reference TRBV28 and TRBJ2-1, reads DVKVTQSSRYLVKRTGEKVFLECVQDMDHENMFWYRQDPGLGLRLIYFSYDVKMKEKGDIPEGYSVSREKKERFSLILESASTNQTSMYLCASSLLRNEQFFGPGTRLTVL.

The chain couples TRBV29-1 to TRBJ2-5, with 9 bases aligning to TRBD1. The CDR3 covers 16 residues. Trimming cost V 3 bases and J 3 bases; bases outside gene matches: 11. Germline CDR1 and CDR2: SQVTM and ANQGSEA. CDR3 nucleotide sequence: TGCAGCGTTGATCGGCACCCGGGACAGGGTAAAGAGACCCAGTACTTC. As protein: CSVDRHPGQGKETQYF. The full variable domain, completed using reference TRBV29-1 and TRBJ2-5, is SAVISQKPSRDICQRGTSLTIQCQVDSQVTMMFWYRQQPGQSLTLIATANQGSEATYESGFVIDKFPISRPNLTFSTLTVSNMSPEDSSIYLCSVDRHPGQGKETQYFGPGTRLLVL.

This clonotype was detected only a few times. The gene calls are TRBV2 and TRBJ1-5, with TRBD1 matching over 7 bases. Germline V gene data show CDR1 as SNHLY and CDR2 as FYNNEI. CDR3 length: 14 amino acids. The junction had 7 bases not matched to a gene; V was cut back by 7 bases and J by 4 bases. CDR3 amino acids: CASTRDSRNQPQHF. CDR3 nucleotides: TGTGCCAGCACTCGGGACAGTCGAAATCAGCCCCAGCATTTT.

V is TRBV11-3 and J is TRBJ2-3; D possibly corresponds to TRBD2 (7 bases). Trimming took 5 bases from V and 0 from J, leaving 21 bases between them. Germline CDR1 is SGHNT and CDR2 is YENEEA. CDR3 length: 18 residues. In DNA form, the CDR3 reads TGTGCCAGCAGCCCGCTGGGTTCCGCGGGGGCGAGCACAGATACGCAGTATTTT. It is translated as CASSPLGSAGASTDTQYF.

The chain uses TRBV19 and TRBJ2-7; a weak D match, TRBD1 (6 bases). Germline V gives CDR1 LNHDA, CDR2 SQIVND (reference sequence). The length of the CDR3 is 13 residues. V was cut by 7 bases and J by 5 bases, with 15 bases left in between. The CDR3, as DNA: TGTGCCAGTAAAAAGGACAGTGATGACGAGCAGTACTTC. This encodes CASKKDSDDEQYF.

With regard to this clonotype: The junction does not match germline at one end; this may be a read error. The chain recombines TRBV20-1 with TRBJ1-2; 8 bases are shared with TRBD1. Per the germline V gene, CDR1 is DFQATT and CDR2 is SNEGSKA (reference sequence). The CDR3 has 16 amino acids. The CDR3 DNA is TGCAGTGCCAGAGACGCGGGGGACAGGCCCAACTATGGCTACACCTTC. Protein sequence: CSARDAGDRPNYGYTF.

CDR3 in DNA: TGCAGTGCTGTGGAGGGATCGGCCGAGCAGTACTTC. Translation: CSAVEGSAEQYF. The chain uses TRBV20-1 and TRBJ2-7, with D possibly TRBD2 on 6 matching bases. The CDR3 runs to 12 residues. Germline values: CDR1 DFQATT, CDR2 SNEGSKA (reference sequence). Trimming cost V 5 bases and J 6 bases, with 14 bases left between them.

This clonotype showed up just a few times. CDR3 protein: CASSLLNPGLGQFF. CDR3 coding DNA: TGTGCCAGCAGTTTATTAAACCCGGGACTTGGGCAGTTCTTC. The V gene is TRBV12-3 or TRBV12-4, the J gene TRBJ2-1; D is perhaps TRBD2 (6 bases). This CDR3 is built from 14 residues. V lost 2 bases, J lost 12 bases, and 17 bases lay in between.

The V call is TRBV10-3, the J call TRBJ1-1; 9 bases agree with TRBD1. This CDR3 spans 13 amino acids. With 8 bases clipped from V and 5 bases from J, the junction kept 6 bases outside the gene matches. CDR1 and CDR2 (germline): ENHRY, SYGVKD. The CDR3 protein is CAILPGQGTEAFF. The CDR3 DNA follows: TGTGCCATCCTCCCGGGACAGGGAACTGAAGCTTTCTTT.

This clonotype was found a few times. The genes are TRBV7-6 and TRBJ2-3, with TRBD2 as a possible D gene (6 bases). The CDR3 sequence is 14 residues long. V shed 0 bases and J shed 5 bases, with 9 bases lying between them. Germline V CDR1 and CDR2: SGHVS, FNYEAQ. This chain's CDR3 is CASSLAPEGDTQYF. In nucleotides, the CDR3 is TGTGCCAGCAGCTTAGCGCCGGAGGGAGATACGCAGTATTTT.

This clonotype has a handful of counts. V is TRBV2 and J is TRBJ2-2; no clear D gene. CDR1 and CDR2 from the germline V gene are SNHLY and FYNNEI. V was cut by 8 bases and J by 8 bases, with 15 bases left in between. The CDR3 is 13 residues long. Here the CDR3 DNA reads TGTGCCAGCGCACTGTCGTATGGTGGGGAGCTGTTTTTT. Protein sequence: CASALSYGGELFF.

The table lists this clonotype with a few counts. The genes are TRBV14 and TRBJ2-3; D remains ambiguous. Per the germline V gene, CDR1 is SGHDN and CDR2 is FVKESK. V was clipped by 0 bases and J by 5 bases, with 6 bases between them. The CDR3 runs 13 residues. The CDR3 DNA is TGTGCCAGCAGCCAAGACGTGGGAGATACGCAGTATTTT. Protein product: CASSQDVGDTQYF.

The CDR3 loop reads CASSLVEGKGYGYTF. The CDR3 region has the DNA TGCGCCAGCAGCTTGGTAGAAGGGAAAGGCTATGGCTACACCTTC. The genes are TRBV5-1 and TRBJ1-2, with D unresolved. Trimming removed 0 bases at V and 4 bases at J, with 13 bases between. Germline V lookup: CDR1 SGHRS, CDR2 YFSETQ. This CDR3 has 15 amino acids.

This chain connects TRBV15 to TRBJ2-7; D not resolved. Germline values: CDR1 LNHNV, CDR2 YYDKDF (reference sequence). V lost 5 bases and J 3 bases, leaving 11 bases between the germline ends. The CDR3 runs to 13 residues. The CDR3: CATSPRHLYEQYF. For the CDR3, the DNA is TGTGCCACCAGCCCCCGGCATCTCTACGAGCAGTACTTC.

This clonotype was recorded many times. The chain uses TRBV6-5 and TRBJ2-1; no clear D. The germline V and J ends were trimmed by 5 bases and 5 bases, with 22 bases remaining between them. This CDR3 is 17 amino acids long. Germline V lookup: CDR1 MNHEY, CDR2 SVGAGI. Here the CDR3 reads CASSTIHHPNGNNEQFF. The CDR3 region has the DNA TGTGCCAGCAGTACCATCCACCACCCGAATGGAAACAATGAGCAGTTCTTC.

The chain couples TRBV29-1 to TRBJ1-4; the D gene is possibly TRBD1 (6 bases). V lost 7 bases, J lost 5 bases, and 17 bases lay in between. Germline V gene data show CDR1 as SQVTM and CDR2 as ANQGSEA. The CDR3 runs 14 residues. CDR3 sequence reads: CSAYPDSGNEKLFF. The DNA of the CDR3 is TGCAGCGCCTACCCGGACAGCGGAAATGAAAAACTGTTTTTT.